The 15 T cell receptor beta chains presented below share a single source sample, sequenced in a study of blood T cell repertoires in COVID-19. This table comes from immunoSEQ multiplex PCR, and its TCRdb copy is limited to in-frame clones, with some not included. The table lists approximately 71,000 clones, 75% to 95% of them singletons. The sequenced material came from peripheral blood. The receptor source for this set is a woman younger than 30 with acute or convalescent COVID-19.

This CDR3 reads CASSYEQNSPLHF. The CDR3, as DNA: TGTGCCAGCAGTTACGAACAAAATTCACCCCTCCACTTT. V and J are TRBV6-5 and TRBJ1-6, with D hard to call. V lost 2 bases and J lost 7, with 6 bases in between. Germline CDR1 reads MNHEY; CDR2 reads SVGAGI. The CDR3 is 13 residues long.

This chain links TRBV7-2 with TRBJ1-3; the D is unclear. The V end was cut by 1 base, the J end by 3 bases, with 4 bases between. CDR3 length: 13 residues. Germline loops: CDR1 SGHTA, CDR2 FQGNSA. The CDR3: CASSLVLGNTIYF. The CDR3 region has the DNA TGTGCCAGCAGCTTAGTTCTTGGAAACACCATATATTTT.

This chain links TRBV5-1 with TRBJ2-1, with D possibly matching TRBD1 (8 bases). This CDR3 has 15 residues. Trimming removed 1 base from V and 4 bases from J, with 12 bases in between. Germline CDR1 and CDR2: SGHRS and YFSETQ. The CDR3 loop is CASSLNRGGYNEQFF. The CDR3 DNA is TGCGCCAGCAGCTTGAACAGGGGGGGATACAATGAGCAGTTCTTC.

This clone came up once. V usage is TRBV5-1 and J usage is TRBJ2-7; 8 nucleotides align to TRBD1. The CDR3 consists of 15 residues. Looked up from germline, CDR1 is SGHRS and CDR2 is YFSETQ. V lost 3 bases and J lost 5; bases outside the gene matches: 10. CDR3 sequence (DNA): TGCGCCAGCAGCTACCGAGGACAGGGAACTAACGAGCAGTACTTC. Residues: CASSYRGQGTNEQYF.

This chain connects TRBV12-2 to TRBJ2-1; the table calls TRBD2, which could not be checked here. TRBV12-2 constitutes a pseudogene. The CDR3 runs to 16 residues. The CDR3 nucleotides read TGTGCAAGTCGCTTAGCGGGACTAGCGGGAGAAGTCGAGCAGTTCTTC. It is translated as CASRLAGLAGEVEQFF.

This chain uses TRBV28 with TRBJ1-1, with 8 nucleotides matching TRBD1. Germline CDR1 reads MDHEN; CDR2 reads SYDVKM. V lost 3 bases and J lost 3; bases outside the gene matches: 15. The CDR3 consists of 18 residues. CDR3 in DNA: TGTGCCAGCAGTTTTCGCAGGGGGCTTAGGAGGATGGACACTGAAGCTTTCTTT. The encoded protein is CASSFRRGLRRMDTEAFF.

The gene calls are TRBV28 and TRBJ1-6; possibly TRBD1 for D (6 bases). This CDR3 has 15 residues. Trimming shortened V by 5 bases and J by 8 bases, and 16 bases separated the two germline ends. Germline V gene lookup returns CDR1 MDHEN and CDR2 SYDVKM. This chain's CDR3 is CASSLYRVTDSPLHF. DNA for the CDR3: TGTGCCAGCAGTCTATACAGGGTGACCGATTCACCCCTCCACTTT.

The rearrangement uses TRBV4-1 and TRBJ2-5, with 7 bases fitting TRBD2. This CDR3 has 14 residues. Germline CDR1 is MGHRA and CDR2 is YSYEKL. V was clipped by 4 bases and J by 5 bases; unmatched bases: 7. In DNA form, the CDR3 reads TGCGCCAGCAGCCCTGGGACTAAAGACGAGACCCAGTACTTC. Amino acids: CASSPGTKDETQYF.

J is TRBJ2-1 and V is TRBV11-2; 12 positions agree with TRBD2. Germline-derived CDR1 and CDR2 are SGHAT and FQNNGV. The CDR3 spans 17 residues. V gave up 5 bases and J gave up 0 bases; unmatched junction bases: 5. Here the CDR3 reads CASSPQTSGSSYNEQFF. In DNA form, the CDR3 reads TGTGCCAGCAGCCCCCAGACTAGCGGGAGCTCCTACAATGAGCAGTTCTTC.

The CDR3 DNA reads as TGTGCCAGCAGTGAAGCCCGGGACAGGGGTTTCAATCAGCCCCAGCATTTT. It codes for CASSEARDRGFNQPQHF. The V and J genes are TRBV6-1 and TRBJ1-5, with TRBD1 matching over 10 bases. This CDR3 spans 17 amino acids. Trimming cost V 0 bases and J 3 bases; bases outside gene matches: 5. Per germline, CDR1 MNHNS and CDR2 SASEGT.

J is TRBJ2-3 and V is TRBV3-1 (or the pseudogene TRBV3-2), with D tentatively TRBD2 (5 bases). The V gene's germline CDR1 is LGHDT and CDR2 YNNKEL (reference sequence). V lost 0 bases and J 6 bases, leaving 22 bases between the germline ends. This CDR3 is built from 18 residues. CDR3 residues: CASSQDVPRTPLADTQYF. The DNA of the CDR3 is TGTGCCAGCAGCCAAGATGTTCCCAGGACTCCTCTGGCTGATACGCAGTATTTT.

This clone occurred once. The chain recombines TRBV7-9 with TRBJ2-1; 7 bases match TRBD2. Germline lookup yields CDR1 SEHNR and CDR2 FQNEAQ (reference sequence). V was pared by 5 bases and J by 7 bases, with 11 bases of the junction left unmatched. This CDR3 region has 15 residues. CDR3 DNA: TGTGCCAGCAGCAGGGGAGTCGGGGGGTTTAATGAGCAGTTCTTC. Translating gives CASSRGVGGFNEQFF.

The chain couples TRBV19 to TRBJ2-1; 9 bases are shared with TRBD2. J was trimmed by 6 bases and V by 5 bases; bases with no gene match: 11. Germline lookup yields CDR1 LNHDA and CDR2 SQIVND (reference sequence). The CDR3 is 16 residues long. The CDR3: CASSPRRSGGPNEQFF. The DNA of the CDR3 is TGTGCCAGTAGTCCTCGTCGGAGCGGGGGGCCCAATGAGCAGTTCTTC.

This chain connects TRBV6-5 to TRBJ1-6, with TRBD1 matching over 8 bases. Per germline, CDR1 MNHEY and CDR2 SVGAGI. This CDR3 comprises 12 residues. The trim removed 8 bases at V and 7 bases at J, leaving 1 base unmatched. The CDR3 DNA reads TGTGCCAGCCGGACAGGGAATTCACCCCTCCACTTT. This gives the protein CASRTGNSPLHF.

The chain uses TRBV28 and TRBJ2-7, with D unclear. Germline V lookup: CDR1 MDHEN, CDR2 SYDVKM. This CDR3 contains 13 residues. V shed 3 bases and J shed 1 base, with 7 bases lying between them. The CDR3 region has the DNA TGTGCCAGCAGTTTTCCCCCTTCCTACGAGCAGTACTTC. Its translation is CASSFPPSYEQYF.